This TCR beta chain was found in a study of blood T cells in healthy people across ages. This clonotype was found a few times. Possible read error: a much larger clone is one base away. A second PCR, run for about 7 to 11 cycles, used a sample-barcoded 5' primer plus a J-beta primer mix. A single record per CDR3 protein comes from TCRdb applying MiXCR to the 5' RACE reads. The sample shows 710,000 or so distinct CDR3 sequences, less than 40% of them seen only once. Germline loops: CDR1 SQVTM, CDR2 ANQGSEA. The CDR3 consists of 12 residues. The germline V and J ends were trimmed by 1 base and 11 bases, with 14 bases remaining between them.

V is TRBV29-1 and J is TRBJ2-5; a possible D gene is TRBD1 (5 bases). The sequenced sample consisted of blood. The sequence was collected from an elderly woman in good health. CDR3: CSVEVRVDEQYF. CDR3 DNA sequence: TGCAGCGTTGAAGTCAGGGTAGATGAGCAGTACTTC.